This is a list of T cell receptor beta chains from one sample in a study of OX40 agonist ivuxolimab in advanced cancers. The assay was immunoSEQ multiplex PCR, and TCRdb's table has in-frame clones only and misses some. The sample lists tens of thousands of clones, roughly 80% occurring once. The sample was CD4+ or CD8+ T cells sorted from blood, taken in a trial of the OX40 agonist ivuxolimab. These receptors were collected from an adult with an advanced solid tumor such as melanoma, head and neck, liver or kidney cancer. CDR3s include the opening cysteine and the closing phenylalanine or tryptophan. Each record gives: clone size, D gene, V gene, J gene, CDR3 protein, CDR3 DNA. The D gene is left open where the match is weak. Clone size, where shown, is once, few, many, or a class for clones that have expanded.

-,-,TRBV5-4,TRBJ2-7,CASSLVSDSHYEQYF,TGTGCCAGCAGCTTGGTATCGGATTCGCACTACGAGCAGTACTTC
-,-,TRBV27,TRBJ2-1,CASSQVRNEQFF,TGTGCCAGCAGTCAGGTGAGGAATGAGCAGTTCTTC
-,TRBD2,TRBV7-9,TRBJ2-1,CASSLGDRGGNEQFF,TGTGCCAGCAGCTTAGGGGATAGGGGAGGGAATGAGCAGTTCTTC
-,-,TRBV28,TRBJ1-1,CASSFGTAEAFF,TGTGCCAGCAGTTTTGGAACGGCAGAAGCTTTCTTT
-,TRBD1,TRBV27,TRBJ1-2,CASSRQGALTNGYTF,TGTGCCAGCAGTCGTCAGGGGGCATTGACGAATGGCTACACCTTC
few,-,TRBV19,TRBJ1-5,CASSMVAGRQPQHF,TGTGCCAGTAGTATGGTGGCAGGGCGCCAGCCCCAGCATTTT
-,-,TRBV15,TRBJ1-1,CATSRKTSGYTEAFF,TGTGCCACCAGCAGAAAAACCTCCGGGTACACTGAAGCTTTCTTT
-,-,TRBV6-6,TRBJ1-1,CASSYQASPAFF,TGTGCCAGCAGTTATCAGGCTTCGCCGGCTTTCTTT
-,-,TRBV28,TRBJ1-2,CASSLGHSGNYGYTF,TGTGCCAGCAGTTTAGGGCATTCGGGAAACTATGGCTACACCTTC
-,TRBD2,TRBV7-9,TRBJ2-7,CASGTSGVTYEQYF,TGTGCCAGCGGGACTAGCGGGGTTACCTACGAGCAGTACTTC
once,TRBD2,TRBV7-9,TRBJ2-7,CASSFGGDYEQYF,TGTGCCAGCAGCTTTGGGGGGGACTACGAGCAGTACTTC
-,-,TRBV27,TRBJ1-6,CASSLGRGVGSPLHF,TGTGCCAGCAGTCTCGGGCGAGGGGTGGGTTCACCCCTCCACTTT
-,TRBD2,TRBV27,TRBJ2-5,CASSLNGPVTSGGRETQYF,TGTGCCAGCAGTTTAAACGGTCCGGTCACTAGCGGGGGGCGGGAGACCCAGTACTTC
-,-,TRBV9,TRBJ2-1,CASSVELRLNEQFF,TGTGCCAGCAGCGTAGAGCTTCGTCTCAATGAGCAGTTCTTC
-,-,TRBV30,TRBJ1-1,CAWRGREVGAFF,TGTGCCTGGAGGGGCAGGGAGGTTGGAGCTTTCTTT
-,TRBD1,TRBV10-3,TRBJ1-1,CAISNGQAMNTEAFF,TGTGCCATCAGTAATGGACAGGCTATGAACACTGAAGCTTTCTTT
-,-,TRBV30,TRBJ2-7,CAWRPSNYAYEQYF,TGTGCCTGGAGGCCATCGAACTACGCCTACGAGCAGTACTTC
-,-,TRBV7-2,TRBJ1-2,CASSLGVGNGYTF,TGTGCCAGCAGCTTAGGAGTGGGGAATGGCTACACCTTC
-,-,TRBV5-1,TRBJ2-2,CASSLQPTAGELFF,TGCGCCAGCAGCTTGCAACCGACCGCCGGGGAGCTGTTTTTT
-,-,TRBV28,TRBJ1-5,CASSPIKGRNQPQHF,TGTGCCAGCAGTCCCATCAAGGGTCGCAATCAGCCCCAGCATTTT
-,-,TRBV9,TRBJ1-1,CASSVGPVTTEAFF,TGTGCCAGCAGCGTGGGGCCCGTAACGACTGAAGCTTTCTTT
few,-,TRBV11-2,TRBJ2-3,CASSLEGDTQYF,TGTGCCAGCAGCTTAGAAGGGGATACGCAGTATTTT
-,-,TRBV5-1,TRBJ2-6,CASSRRDLYSGANVLTF,TGCGCCAGCAGCCGCCGGGACTTATACTCTGGGGCCAACGTCCTGACTTTC
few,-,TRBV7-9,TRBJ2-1,CASTPGKEQFF,TGTGCCAGCACCCCCGGGAAGGAGCAGTTCTTC
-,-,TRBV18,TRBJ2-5,CASSREPYEWETQYF,TGTGCCAGCTCACGGGAACCATACGAGTGGGAGACCCAGTACTTC
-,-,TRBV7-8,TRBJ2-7,CASTLRRRFYEQYF,TGTGCCAGCACCCTAAGGCGTAGGTTCTACGAGCAGTACTTC
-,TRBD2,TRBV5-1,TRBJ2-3,CASSLGTSGTTDTQYF,TGCGCCAGCAGCTTGGGGACTAGCGGGACCACAGATACGCAGTATTTT
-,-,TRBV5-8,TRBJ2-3,CASSLRGATVGDTQYF,TGTGCCAGCAGCTTGCGGGGTGCGACAGTGGGAGATACGCAGTATTTT
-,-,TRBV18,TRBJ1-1,CASSPPRTSRIMNTEAFF,TGTGCCAGCTCACCACCGAGGACGTCCCGAATTATGAACACTGAAGCTTTCTTT
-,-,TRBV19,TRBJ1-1,CASSNREVVSTEAFF,TGTGCCAGTAGCAACAGGGAGGTCGTAAGTACTGAAGCTTTCTTT
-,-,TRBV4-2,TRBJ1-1,CASSQVSVNTEAFF,TGTGCCAGCAGCCAAGTTTCCGTGAACACTGAAGCTTTCTTT
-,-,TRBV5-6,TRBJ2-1,CASRRGPNNEQFF,TGTGCCAGCCGGCGGGGGCCCAACAATGAGCAGTTCTTC
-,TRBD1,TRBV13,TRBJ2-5,CASSLYRDRGGEQETQYF,TGTGCCAGCAGCTTATATAGGGACAGGGGAGGTGAACAAGAGACCCAGTACTTC
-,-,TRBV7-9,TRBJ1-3,CASSSAGRNTIYF,TGTGCCAGCAGCTCGGCGGGGAGAAACACCATATATTTT
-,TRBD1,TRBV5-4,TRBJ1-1,CASSSGQLNTEAFF,TGTGCCAGCAGCTCGGGACAGCTGAACACTGAAGCTTTCTTT
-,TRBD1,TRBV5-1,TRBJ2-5,CASSSGQLQETQYF,TGCGCCAGCAGCTCGGGACAGCTCCAAGAGACCCAGTACTTC
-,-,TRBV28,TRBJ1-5,CASQTPRVSNQPQHF,TGTGCCAGCCAAACCCCCCGGGTCAGCAATCAGCCCCAGCATTTT
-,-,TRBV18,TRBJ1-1,CASSEQPNTEAFF,TGTGCCAGCTCAGAGCAGCCGAACACTGAAGCTTTCTTT
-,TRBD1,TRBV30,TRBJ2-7,CACGQGRGAYEQYF,TGTGCCTGTGGACAGGGAAGGGGGGCCTACGAGCAGTACTTC
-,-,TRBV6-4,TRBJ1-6,CASSDSYDGPNSPLHF,TGTGCCAGCAGTGACTCTTATGACGGCCCAAATTCACCCCTCCACTTT
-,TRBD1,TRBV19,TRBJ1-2,CASSSQGDGYTF,TGTGCCAGTAGTAGCCAGGGGGATGGCTACACCTTC
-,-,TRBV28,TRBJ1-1,CASSLGLGTEAFF,TGTGCCAGCAGTTTAGGGCTAGGGACTGAAGCTTTCTTT
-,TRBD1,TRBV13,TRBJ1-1,CASSAGTGILVTEAFF,TGTGCCAGCAGCGCCGGGACAGGGATCTTGGTGACTGAAGCTTTCTTT
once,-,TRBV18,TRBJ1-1,CASPLARAPNTEAFF,TGTGCCAGCCCTTTGGCCCGGGCCCCGAACACTGAAGCTTTCTTT
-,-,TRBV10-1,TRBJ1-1,CASRTLKRTEAFF,TGCGCCAGCAGGACTCTCAAACGCACTGAAGCTTTCTTT
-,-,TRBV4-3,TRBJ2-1,CASSQDWIRSYNEQFF,TGCGCCAGCAGCCAAGATTGGATAAGATCCTACAATGAGCAGTTCTTC
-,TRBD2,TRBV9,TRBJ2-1,CASSETSGSPYNEQFF,TGTGCCAGTAGTGAGACTAGCGGGAGCCCCTACAATGAGCAGTTCTTC
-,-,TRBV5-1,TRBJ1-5,CASSPGTLDSNQPQHF,TGCGCCAGCAGCCCCGGGACCCTAGATAGCAATCAGCCCCAGCATTTT
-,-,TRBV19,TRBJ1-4,CASSIISGNNEKLFF,TGTGCCAGTAGTATTATATCCGGGAATAATGAAAAACTGTTTTTT
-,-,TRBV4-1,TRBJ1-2,CASSHLGQDYGYTF,TGCGCCAGCAGCCATTTAGGACAAGACTATGGCTACACCTTC
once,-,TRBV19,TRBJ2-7,CASSRESKFDEQYF,TGTGCCAGTAGTAGGGAGTCCAAGTTTGACGAGCAGTACTTC
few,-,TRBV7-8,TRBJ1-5,CASSWQGNQPQHF,TGTGCCAGCAGCTGGCAGGGCAATCAGCCCCAGCATTTT
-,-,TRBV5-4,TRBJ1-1,CASSLAWGNTEAFF,TGTGCCAGCAGCTTGGCCTGGGGGAACACTGAAGCTTTCTTT
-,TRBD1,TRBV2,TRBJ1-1,CASRTTGRTEAFF,TGTGCCAGCAGGACGACAGGGAGGACTGAAGCTTTCTTT
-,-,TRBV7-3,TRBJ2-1,CASSPGTVNEQFF,TGTGCCAGCAGCCCCGGGACTGTCAATGAGCAGTTCTTC
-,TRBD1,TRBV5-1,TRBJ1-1,CASSSFRQGANTEAFF,TGCGCCAGCAGCTCTTTTCGACAGGGGGCGAACACTGAAGCTTTCTTT
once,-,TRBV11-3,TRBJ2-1,CASSLDIRNEQFF,TGTGCCAGCAGCTTAGATATCCGGAATGAGCAGTTCTTC
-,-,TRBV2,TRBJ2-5,CASSARDLGQTQYF,TGTGCCAGCAGTGCCCGGGACTTAGGCCAGACCCAGTACTTC
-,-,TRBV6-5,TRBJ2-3,CASSLGVLTTDTQYF,TGTGCCAGCAGTTTGGGCGTACTTACTACAGATACGCAGTATTTT